These 12 T cell receptor beta chains were sequenced from one sample in a study of tissue T cells after allogeneic stem cell transplantation. Sequencing used immunoSEQ multiplex PCR; TCRdb keeps in-frame clones, though not all of them. The table lists fewer than 30,000 clones, 85% of them singletons. The sample was blood, taken before transplantation. The receptors were sampled from a woman aged 18-50 years who later had graft-versus-host disease after an allogeneic stem cell transplant.

The V and J genes are TRBV4-1 and TRBJ1-1; 7 bases align to TRBD1. This CDR3 is 14 amino acids long. J was trimmed by 0 bases and V by 6 bases; bases with no gene match: 4. CDR1 MGHRA and CDR2 YSYEKL come from the germline V gene. The CDR3 nucleotides are TGCGCCAGCAGGACGGGACAGTTGAACACTGAAGCTTTCTTT. Residues: CASRTGQLNTEAFF.

The V gene is TRBV27, the J gene TRBJ1-1; possibly TRBD1 for D (5 bases). CDR3 length equals 16 residues. From germline, CDR1 is MNHEY and CDR2 SMNVEV (reference sequence). Trimming left V 1 base short and J 0 bases short, with 12 bases between. In nucleotides, the CDR3 is TGTGCCAGCAGTTTATGGGGGTTCAGGATGAACACTGAAGCTTTCTTT. It encodes CASSLWGFRMNTEAFF.

Here the CDR3 DNA reads TGTGCCAGCAGCCCCCTCCGGGACAGGGGCGAGCAGTACTTC. Protein sequence: CASSPLRDRGEQYF. This sequence joins TRBV3-1 (or the pseudogene TRBV3-2) and TRBJ2-7; 10 positions agree with TRBD1. From germline, CDR1 is LGHDT and CDR2 YNNKEL (reference sequence). The V segment lost 4 bases and the J segment 6 bases; nucleotides outside the gene matches: 6. The CDR3 is 14 residues long.

The chain uses TRBV5-1 and TRBJ1-3; the match to TRBD1 covers 7 bases. The J segment lost 0 bases and the V segment lost 3 bases, leaving 6 bases of the junction unmatched. There are 16 residues in the CDR3. Germline V gene sequence: CDR1 SGHRS, CDR2 YFSETQ. CDR3: CASSWGTVASGNTIYF. The CDR3 DNA follows: TGCGCCAGCAGCTGGGGGACAGTTGCCTCTGGAAACACCATATATTTT.

This chain links TRBV10-2 with TRBJ2-2; 7 positions agree with TRBD2. Germline V gene data show CDR1 as WSHSY and CDR2 as SAAADI. Trimming cost V 11 bases and J 2 bases; bases outside gene matches: 14. CDR3 length equals 16 residues. The CDR3 nucleotides are TGCGCCTCCTCCACGACCCTAGCGGAAAACACCGGGGAGCTGTTTTTT. It specifies CASSTTLAENTGELFF.

The chain recombines TRBV9 with TRBJ2-3; 16 positions match TRBD2. The CDR3 length is 18 residues. With V trimmed by 4 bases and J by 1 base, 6 bases remained unmatched. The germline gives CDR1 SGDLS, CDR2 YYNGEE. The CDR3 protein is CASSMGLAGGLRTDTQYF. CDR3 sequence (DNA): TGTGCCAGCAGCATGGGACTAGCGGGAGGGCTTCGCACAGATACGCAGTATTTT. Using reference TRBV9 and TRBJ2-3 for the parts outside the CDR3, the full variable domain is DSGVTQTPKHLITATGQRVTLRCSPRSGDLSVYWYQQSLDQGLQFLIQYYNGEERAKGNILERFSAQQFPDLHSELNLSSLELGDSALYFCASSMGLAGGLRTDTQYFGPGTRLTVL.

V usage is TRBV5-4 and J usage is TRBJ2-7; the D gene is possibly TRBD2 (5 bases). Trimming took 0 bases from V and 6 from J, leaving 10 bases between them. The CDR3 totals 13 residues. Germline assignment: CDR1 SGHNT and CDR2 YYREEE (reference sequence). This CDR3 is CASSLAVGVEQYF. The CDR3, as DNA: TGTGCCAGCAGCTTGGCCGTGGGAGTCGAGCAGTACTTC.

The CDR3 loop is CASSLSQRGTRGTYNEQFF. As DNA, the CDR3 is TGTGCCAGCAGTTTATCGCAGCGAGGTACGAGAGGAACCTACAATGAGCAGTTCTTC. This sequence joins TRBV27 and TRBJ2-1; D gene unclear. Trimming removed 0 bases at V and 2 bases at J, with 20 bases between. This CDR3 is 19 amino acids long. Germline lookup yields CDR1 MNHEY and CDR2 SMNVEV (reference sequence).

The J gene is TRBJ1-1, the V gene TRBV10-3; TRBD1 might be the D (6 bases). This CDR3 has 14 amino acids. CDR1 is ENHRY, CDR2 SYGVKD, per germline. Trimming shortened V by 0 bases and J by 4 bases, and 9 bases separated the two germline ends. The CDR3 region has the DNA TGTGCCATCAGTGAGTCACAGGGTCTCACTGAAGCTTTCTTT. Its protein is CAISESQGLTEAFF.

The chain employs TRBV29-1 and TRBJ1-4; perhaps TRBD1 as D (5 bases). The V and J ends lost 1 base and 2 bases respectively, with 5 bases between them. The CDR3 consists of 13 residues. Germline CDR1 is SQVTM and CDR2 is ANQGSEA. DNA of the CDR3: TGCAGCGTTGAAGGGGGCACTAATGAAAAACTGTTTTTT. Protein sequence: CSVEGGTNEKLFF.

The rearrangement uses TRBV27 and TRBJ2-1; D assignment may be TRBD1 or TRBD2 (5 bases each). The CDR3 runs to 14 residues. Germline V lookup: CDR1 MNHEY, CDR2 SMNVEV (reference sequence). The germline V and J ends were trimmed by 6 bases and 11 bases, with 20 bases remaining between them. This chain's CDR3 is CASSLGPPMGQQFF. The CDR3, as DNA: TGTGCCAGCAGCTTGGGACCACCGATGGGCCAGCAGTTCTTC.

The V and J genes are TRBV6-1 and TRBJ1-4, with a possible D match to TRBD1 (5 bases). The ends were cut back, 5 bases at V and 10 bases at J, with 17 bases in the middle. Germline lookup yields CDR1 MNHNS and CDR2 SASEGT. This CDR3 has 14 residues. CDR3 sequence (DNA): TGTGCCAGCAGTTTGGAGACAGAGATGGGAAAACTGTTTTTT. The encoded protein is CASSLETEMGKLFF.